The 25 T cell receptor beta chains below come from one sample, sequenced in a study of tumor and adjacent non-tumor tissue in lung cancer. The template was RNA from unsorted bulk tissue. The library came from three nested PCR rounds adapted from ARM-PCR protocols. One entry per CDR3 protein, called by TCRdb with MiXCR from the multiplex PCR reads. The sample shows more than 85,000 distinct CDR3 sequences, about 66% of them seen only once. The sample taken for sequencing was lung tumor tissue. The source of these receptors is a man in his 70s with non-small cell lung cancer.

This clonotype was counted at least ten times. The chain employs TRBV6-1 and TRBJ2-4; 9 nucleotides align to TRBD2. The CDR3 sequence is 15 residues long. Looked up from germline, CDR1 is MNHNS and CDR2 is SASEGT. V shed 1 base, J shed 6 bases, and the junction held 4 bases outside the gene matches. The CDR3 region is CASSEDLAGRNIQYF. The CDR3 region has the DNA TGTGCCAGCAGTGAAGATCTAGCGGGGAGAAACATTCAGTACTTC.

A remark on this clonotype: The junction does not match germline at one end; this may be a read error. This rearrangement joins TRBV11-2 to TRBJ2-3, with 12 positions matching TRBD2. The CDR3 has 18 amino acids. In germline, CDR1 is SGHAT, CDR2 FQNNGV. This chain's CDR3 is CVSSPGLAGPLSTDTQFF. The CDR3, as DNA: TGTGTCAGCAGCCCCGGACTAGCGGGGCCCTTGAGCACAGATACGCAGTTTTTT.

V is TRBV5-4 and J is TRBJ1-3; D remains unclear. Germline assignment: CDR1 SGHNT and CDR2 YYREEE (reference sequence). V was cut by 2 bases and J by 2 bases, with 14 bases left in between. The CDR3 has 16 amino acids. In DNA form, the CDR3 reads TGTGCCAGCAGCTTTGGAGGGTCAACTCCTGGAAACACCATATATTTT. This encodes CASSFGGSTPGNTIYF.

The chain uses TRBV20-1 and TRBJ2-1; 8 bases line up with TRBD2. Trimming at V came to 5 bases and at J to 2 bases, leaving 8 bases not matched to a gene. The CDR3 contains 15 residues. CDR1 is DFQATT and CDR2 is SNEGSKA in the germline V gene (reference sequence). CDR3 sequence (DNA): TGCAGTGCTCAAGCGCGGGGGGATCCCTACAATGAGCAGTTCTTC. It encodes CSAQARGDPYNEQFF.

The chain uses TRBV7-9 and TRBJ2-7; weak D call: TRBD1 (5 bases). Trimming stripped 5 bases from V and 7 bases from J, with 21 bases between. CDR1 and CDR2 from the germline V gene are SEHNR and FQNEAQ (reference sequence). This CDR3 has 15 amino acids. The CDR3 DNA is TGTGCCAGCAGCACCGGTGGAAGGACACCCGGGGAGCAGTACTTC. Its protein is CASSTGGRTPGEQYF.

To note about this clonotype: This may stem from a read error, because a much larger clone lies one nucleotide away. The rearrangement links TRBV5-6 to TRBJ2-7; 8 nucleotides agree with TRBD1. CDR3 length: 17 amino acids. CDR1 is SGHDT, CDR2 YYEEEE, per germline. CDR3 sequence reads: CANSLGGLRDRSYEQYF. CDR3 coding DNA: TGTGCCAACAGCTTGGGTGGACTCCGGGACAGGTCATACGAGCAGTACTTC.

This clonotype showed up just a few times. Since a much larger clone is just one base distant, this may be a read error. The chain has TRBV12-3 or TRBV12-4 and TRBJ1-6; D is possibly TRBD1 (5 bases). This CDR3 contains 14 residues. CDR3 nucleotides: TGTACCAGCAGTTTCTCAGGGTCTGGTTCACCCCTCCACTTT. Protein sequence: CTSSFSGSGSPLHF.

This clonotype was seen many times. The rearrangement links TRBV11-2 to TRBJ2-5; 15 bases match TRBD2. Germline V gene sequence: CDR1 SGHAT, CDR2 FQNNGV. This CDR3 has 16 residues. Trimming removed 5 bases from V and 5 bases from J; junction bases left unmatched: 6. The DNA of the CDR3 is TGTGCCAGCAGCACGGGACTAGCGGGGGGAGCGGAGACCCAGTACTTC. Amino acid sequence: CASSTGLAGGAETQYF. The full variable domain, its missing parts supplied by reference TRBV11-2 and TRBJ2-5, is EAGVAQSPRYKIIEKRQSVAFWCNPISGHATLYWYQQILGQGPKLLIQFQNNGVVDDSQLPKDRFSAERLKGVDSTLKIQPAKLEDSAVYLCASSTGLAGGAETQYFGPGTRLLVL.

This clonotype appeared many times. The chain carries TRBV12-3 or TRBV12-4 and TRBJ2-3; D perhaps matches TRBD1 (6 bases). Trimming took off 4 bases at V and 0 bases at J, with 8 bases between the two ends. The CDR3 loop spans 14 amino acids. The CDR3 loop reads CASSSGHSTDTQYF. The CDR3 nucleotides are TGTGCCAGCAGTTCGGGACATAGCACAGATACGCAGTATTTT.

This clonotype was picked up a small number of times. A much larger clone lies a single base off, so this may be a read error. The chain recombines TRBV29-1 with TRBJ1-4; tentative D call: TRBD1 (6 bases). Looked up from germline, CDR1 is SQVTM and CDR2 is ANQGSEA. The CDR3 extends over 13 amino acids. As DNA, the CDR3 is TGCAGCGTCGAGGGGGGGTCGAGTGAAAAACCGTTTTTT. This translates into CSVEGGSSEKPFF.

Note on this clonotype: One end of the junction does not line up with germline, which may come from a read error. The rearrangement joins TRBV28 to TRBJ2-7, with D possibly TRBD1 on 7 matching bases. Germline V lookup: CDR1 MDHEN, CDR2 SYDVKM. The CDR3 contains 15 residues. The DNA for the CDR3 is TGTGCCAGCAATTTAGGTCCGGAGGGGGCCTACGAGCAGTATTTC. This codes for CASNLGPEGAYEQYF.

The CDR3 nucleotides read TGTGCCACCAGTGCCGCGGACAGAGAAGCTTTCTTT. Amino acids: CATSAADREAFF. The V gene is TRBV24-1, the J gene TRBJ1-1, with a possible D match to TRBD1 (6 bases). The CDR3 is made up of 12 amino acids. CDR1 KGHDR and CDR2 SFDVKD come from the germline V gene. The ends were cut back, 5 bases at V and 8 bases at J, with 11 bases in the middle.

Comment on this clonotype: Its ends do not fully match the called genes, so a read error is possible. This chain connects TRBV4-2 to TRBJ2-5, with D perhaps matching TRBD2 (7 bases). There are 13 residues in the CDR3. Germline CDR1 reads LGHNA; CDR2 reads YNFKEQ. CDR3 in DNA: TGTGCCAGCAGCATCGGGGGGCGGGAGACTCAGTACTTC. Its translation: CASSIGGRETQYF.

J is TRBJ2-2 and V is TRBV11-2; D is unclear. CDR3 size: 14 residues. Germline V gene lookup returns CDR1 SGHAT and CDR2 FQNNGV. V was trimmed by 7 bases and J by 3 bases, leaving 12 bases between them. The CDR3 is CASKRHRYTGELFF. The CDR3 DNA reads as TGTGCCAGCAAGAGGCATAGGTACACCGGGGAGCTGTTTTTT.

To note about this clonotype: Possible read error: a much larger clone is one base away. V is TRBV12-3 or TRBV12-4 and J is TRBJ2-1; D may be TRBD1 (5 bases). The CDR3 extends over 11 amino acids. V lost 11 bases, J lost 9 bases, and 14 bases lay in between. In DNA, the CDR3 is TGTGCCTCGGTGGGGCTTAGTGAGCAGTTCTTC. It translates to CASVGLSEQFF.

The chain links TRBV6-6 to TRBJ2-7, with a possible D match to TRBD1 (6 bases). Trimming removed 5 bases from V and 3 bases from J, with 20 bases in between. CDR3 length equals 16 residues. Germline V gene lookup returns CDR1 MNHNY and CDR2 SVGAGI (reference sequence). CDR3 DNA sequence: TGTGCCAGCAGTACCGGGACAATCAAATCAAACTACGAGCAGTACTTC. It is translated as CASSTGTIKSNYEQYF.

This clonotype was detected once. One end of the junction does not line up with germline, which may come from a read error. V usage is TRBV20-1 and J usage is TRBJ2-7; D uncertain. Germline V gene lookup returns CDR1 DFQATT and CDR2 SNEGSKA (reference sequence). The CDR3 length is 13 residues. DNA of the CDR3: TGCAGTCCCCCGGAGATGGGGAACGACGACCAGTACTTC. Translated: CSPPEMGNDDQYF.

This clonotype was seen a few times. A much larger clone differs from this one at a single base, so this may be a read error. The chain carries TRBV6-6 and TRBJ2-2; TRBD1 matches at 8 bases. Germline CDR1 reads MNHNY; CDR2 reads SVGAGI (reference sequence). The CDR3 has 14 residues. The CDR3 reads CASSPDRVTEELFF. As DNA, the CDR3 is TGTGCCAGCAGTCCGGACAGGGTCACCGAGGAGCTGTTTTTT.

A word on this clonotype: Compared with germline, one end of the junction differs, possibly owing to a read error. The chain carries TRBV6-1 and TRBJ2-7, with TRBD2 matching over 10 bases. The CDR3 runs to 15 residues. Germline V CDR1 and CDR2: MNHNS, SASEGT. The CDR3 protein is CANSERASGGYEQYF. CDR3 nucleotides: TGTGCCAACAGTGAACGGGCTAGCGGGGGCTACGAGCAGTATTTC.

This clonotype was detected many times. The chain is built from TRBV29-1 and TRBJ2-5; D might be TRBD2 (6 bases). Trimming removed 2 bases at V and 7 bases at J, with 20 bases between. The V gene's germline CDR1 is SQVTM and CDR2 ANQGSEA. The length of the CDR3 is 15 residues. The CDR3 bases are TGCAGCGTTGAATTGGGAGGACGGGGGTCAGGGACCCAGTACTTC. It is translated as CSVELGGRGSGTQYF.

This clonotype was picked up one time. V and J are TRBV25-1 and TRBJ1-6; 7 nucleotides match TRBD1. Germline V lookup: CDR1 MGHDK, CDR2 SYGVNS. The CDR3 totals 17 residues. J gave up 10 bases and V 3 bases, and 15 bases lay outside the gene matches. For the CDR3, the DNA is TGTGCCAGCAGTGATTTTCTCGGAAAGGGGGCATTATCACCCCTCCACTTT. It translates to CASSDFLGKGALSPLHF.

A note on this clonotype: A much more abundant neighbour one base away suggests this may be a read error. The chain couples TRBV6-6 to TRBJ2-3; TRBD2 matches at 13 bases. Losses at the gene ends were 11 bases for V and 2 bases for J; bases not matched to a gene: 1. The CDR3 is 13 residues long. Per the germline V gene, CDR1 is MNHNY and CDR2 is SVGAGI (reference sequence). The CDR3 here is CAGTSGDTDTQYF. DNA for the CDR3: TGTGCCGGGACTAGCGGGGACACAGATACGCAGTATTTT.

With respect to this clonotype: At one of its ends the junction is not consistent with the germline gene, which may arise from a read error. DNA of the CDR3: TGTGCCAGCAGTCCTCGGGGGGGGCTCCAAGAGATCCAGTACTTC. It codes for CASSPRGGLQEIQYF. The chain recombines TRBV12-3 or TRBV12-4 with TRBJ2-5; 8 bases map to TRBD2. The CDR3 extends over 15 amino acids.

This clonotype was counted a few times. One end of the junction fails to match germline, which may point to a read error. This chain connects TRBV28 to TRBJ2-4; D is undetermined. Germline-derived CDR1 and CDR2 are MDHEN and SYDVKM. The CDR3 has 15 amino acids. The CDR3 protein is CASSLDPFARNIQYF. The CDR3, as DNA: TGTGCCAGCAGTTTGGACCCCTTCGCCAGAAACATTCAGTACTTC.

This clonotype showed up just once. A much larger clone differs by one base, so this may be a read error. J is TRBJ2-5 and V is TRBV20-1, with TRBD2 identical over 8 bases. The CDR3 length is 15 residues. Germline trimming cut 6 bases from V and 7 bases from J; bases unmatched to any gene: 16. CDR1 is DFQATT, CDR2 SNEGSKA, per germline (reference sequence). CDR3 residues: CSADPGLVRGPTQYF. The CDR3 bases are TGCAGTGCCGATCCGGGACTAGTGAGGGGTCCGACCCAGTACTTC.